The 17 T cell receptor beta chains below all came from one sample that was sequenced in a study of shared clonotypes between healthy human individuals. The table came from immunoSEQ multiplex PCR; TCRdb's copy has only in-frame clones and leaves some out. The sample holds about 980,000 clones, about three quarters seen once. Sequencing used memory CD4+ T cells sorted from blood. Subset of the sample: CD45RA-negative fraction. The receptor set was obtained from a man younger than 35 in good health.

This clone was counted a single time. The chain is built from TRBV28 and TRBJ1-1; weak D call: TRBD1 (6 bases). CDR3 length: 15 amino acids. CDR1 and CDR2 (germline): MDHEN, SYDVKM. With 4 bases removed from V and 4 bases from J, the gap between germline ends came to 16 bases. CDR3: CASSSHGGGGTEAFF. CDR3 nucleotides: TGTGCCAGCAGTTCCCATGGAGGGGGAGGCACTGAAGCTTTCTTT.

The V and J genes are TRBV10-3 and TRBJ2-7; 10 nucleotides agree with TRBD2. The CDR3 extends over 17 amino acids. Germline V gene lookup returns CDR1 ENHRY and CDR2 SYGVKD. Unmatched junction bases numbered 11, after V lost 2 bases and J lost 4 bases. DNA of the CDR3: TGTGCCATCAGTGAGGGGGTAGCGGGGGGACTCCGATACGAGCAGTACTTC. Protein sequence: CAISEGVAGGLRYEQYF.

The CDR3 region has the DNA TGTGCCAGTAGGAAGCAACCTAGCACAGATACGCAGTATTTT. It translates to CASRKQPSTDTQYF. V is TRBV19 and J is TRBJ2-3, with unresolved D. The CDR3 is 14 amino acids. The germline V gene encodes CDR1 LNHDA and CDR2 SQIVND (reference sequence). The germline V and J ends were trimmed by 6 bases and 0 bases, with 10 bases remaining between them.

This chain links TRBV4-2 with TRBJ1-5; tentatively, D is TRBD1 (6 bases). Trimming shortened V by 0 bases and J by 7 bases, and 13 bases separated the two germline ends. Germline-derived CDR1 and CDR2 are LGHNA and YNFKEQ. This CDR3 comprises 15 residues. In DNA form, the CDR3 reads TGTGCCAGCAGCCAAGATCGGGGGGCCCAGCAGCCCCAGCATTTT. Amino acids: CASSQDRGAQQPQHF.

The CDR3 reads CASSSGSSGLQETQYF. The CDR3 bases are TGTGCCAGCAGCTCAGGTTCCTCGGGACTGCAAGAGACCCAGTACTTC. The chain is built from TRBV7-6 and TRBJ2-5; maybe TRBD2 (6 bases). V was pared by 4 bases and J by 2 bases, with 17 bases between. This CDR3 is built from 16 residues. Germline V gene sequence: CDR1 SGHVS, CDR2 FNYEAQ.

The chain combines TRBV28 with TRBJ1-5; 8 bases align to TRBD1. Germline assignment: CDR1 MDHEN and CDR2 SYDVKM. There are 14 residues in the CDR3. The V segment lost 6 bases and the J segment 6 bases; nucleotides outside the gene matches: 7. This CDR3 is CASSPGQGFQPQHF. Written as DNA, the CDR3 is TGTGCCAGCAGCCCCGGACAGGGCTTTCAGCCCCAGCATTTT.

This rearrangement joins TRBV6-5 to TRBJ1-3, with a weak D call TRBD1 (5 bases). Germline V lookup: CDR1 MNHEY, CDR2 SVGAGI. This CDR3 region has 15 residues. Trimming removed 5 bases at V and 0 bases at J, with 11 bases between. The CDR3 DNA sequence: TGTGCCAGCAGTGGACGGGGGGTCTCTGGAAACACCATATATTTT. The encoded protein is CASSGRGVSGNTIYF.

V is TRBV7-9 and J is TRBJ2-5; TRBD1 matches 9 bases. Germline CDR1 and CDR2: SEHNR and FQNEAQ (reference sequence). The junction had 16 bases not matched to a gene; V was cut back by 6 bases and J by 2 bases. This CDR3 is built from 18 residues. The CDR3 reads CASSLIGQGFGKQETQYF. CDR3 DNA sequence: TGTGCCAGCAGTCTAATAGGACAGGGGTTCGGCAAACAAGAGACCCAGTACTTC.

The chain combines TRBV10-3 with TRBJ2-7; the D gene could be TRBD1 or TRBD2 (5 bases each). The CDR3 totals 14 residues. Germline CDR1 reads ENHRY; CDR2 reads SYGVKD. V was shortened by 11 bases and J by 5 bases, with 22 bases between the two germline ends. CDR3 in amino acids: CAAAPSAGRDEQYF. CDR3 nucleotides: TGTGCCGCCGCCCCGTCGGCAGGGAGAGACGAGCAGTACTTC.

Turning to this clone: This specimen includes other DNA sequences encoding the same CDR3. This rearrangement joins TRBV25-1 to TRBJ2-3, with D unresolved. The CDR3 contains 11 residues. The V and J ends lost 5 bases and 3 bases respectively, with 3 bases between them. Germline V CDR1 and CDR2: MGHDK, SYGVNS. The CDR3 DNA reads TGTGCCAGCAGTCGGACAGATACGCAGTATTTT. Its translation: CASSRTDTQYF.

This chain links TRBV5-1 with TRBJ1-5; TRBD1 matches 7 bases. J gave up 9 bases and V 0 bases, and 6 bases lay outside the gene matches. This CDR3 is built from 14 residues. The V gene's germline CDR1 is SGHRS and CDR2 YFSETQ. CDR3 in amino acids: CASSLGQGGRPQHF. CDR3 DNA: TGCGCCAGCAGCTTGGGTCAGGGGGGAAGGCCCCAGCATTTT. The full variable domain, completed using reference TRBV5-1 and TRBJ1-5, is KAGVTQTPRYLIKTRGQQVTLSCSPISGHRSVSWYQQTPGQGLQFLFEYFSETQRNKGNFPGRFSGRQFSNSRSEMNVSTLELGDSALYLCASSLGQGGRPQHFGDGTRLSIL.

This clone turned up a few times. This chain uses TRBV23-1 with TRBJ2-7, with TRBD1 as a possible D gene (6 bases). TRBV23-1 is placed among ORFs of uncertain function. Trimming took 4 bases from V and 2 from J, leaving 12 bases between them. This CDR3 spans 14 amino acids. This CDR3 reads CASSPNREPYEQYF. CDR3 coding DNA: TGCGCCAGCAGTCCGAACAGGGAGCCCTACGAGCAGTACTTC.

This clone was seen only a few times. The chain has TRBV6-5 and TRBJ2-1; tentatively, D is TRBD1 or TRBD2 (6 bases each). Trimming took off 0 bases at V and 7 bases at J, with 16 bases between the two ends. The CDR3 runs 16 residues. CDR1 and CDR2 (germline): MNHEY, SVGAGI. The CDR3 sequence is CASSYSNGRGGNEQFF. As DNA, the CDR3 is TGTGCCAGCAGTTACTCGAACGGGAGAGGGGGGAATGAGCAGTTCTTC.

The chain joins TRBV29-1 to TRBJ2-7, with 9 bases fitting TRBD1. V gave up 6 bases and J gave up 5 bases; unmatched junction bases: 11. The CDR3 has 14 amino acids. Germline values: CDR1 SQVTM, CDR2 ANQGSEA. CDR3: CSVSVGTGSHEQYF. CDR3 in DNA: TGCAGCGTCTCCGTCGGGACAGGGTCCCACGAGCAGTACTTC.

This chain connects TRBV11-2 to TRBJ2-7; no firm D call. CDR1 is SGHAT, CDR2 FQNNGV, per germline. The CDR3 covers 14 residues. V shed 5 bases and J shed 6 bases, with 17 bases lying between them. As DNA, the CDR3 is TGTGCCAGCAGCCTTACACAGCTCAGAGGCGAGCAGTACTTC. Amino acid sequence: CASSLTQLRGEQYF.

The chain recombines TRBV30 with TRBJ2-3; a possible D gene is TRBD2 (7 bases). CDR1 is GTSNPN and CDR2 is SVGIG in the germline V gene (reference sequence). V was shortened by 2 bases and J by 4 bases, with 13 bases between the two germline ends. This CDR3 contains 14 residues. This chain's CDR3 is CAWSKGGAPDTQYF. Here the CDR3 DNA reads TGTGCCTGGAGTAAGGGGGGGGCCCCAGATACGCAGTATTTT.

Concerning this clone: Other DNA sequences of this sample code for an identical CDR3. The chain employs TRBV4-2 and TRBJ2-3; 11 nucleotides line up with TRBD2. The CDR3 runs to 16 residues. The ends lost 3 bases at V and 2 bases at J; junction bases unmatched: 4. CDR1 LGHNA and CDR2 YNFKEQ come from the germline V gene. The CDR3 sequence: CASSQGTSGLTDTQYF. CDR3 in DNA: TGTGCCAGCAGCCAGGGGACTAGCGGCCTCACAGATACGCAGTATTTT.